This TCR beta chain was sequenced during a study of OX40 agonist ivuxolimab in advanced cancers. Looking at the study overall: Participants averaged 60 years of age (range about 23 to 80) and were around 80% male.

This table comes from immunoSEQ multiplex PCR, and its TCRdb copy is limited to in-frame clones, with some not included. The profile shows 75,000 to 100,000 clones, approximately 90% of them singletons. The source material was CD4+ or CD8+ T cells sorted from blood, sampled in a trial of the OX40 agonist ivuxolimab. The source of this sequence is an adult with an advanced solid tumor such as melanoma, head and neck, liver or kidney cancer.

Here the CDR3 reads CASSRRPGWSSEKLFF. The CDR3 coding sequence is TGTGCCAGCAGCCGCCGCCCAGGCTGGTCATCGGAAAAACTGTTTTTT. The J gene is TRBJ1-4, the V gene TRBV5-6, with D hard to call. V dropped 4 bases and J dropped 8 bases, with 21 bases sitting between them. The germline V gene encodes CDR1 SGHDT and CDR2 YYEEEE. The CDR3 has 16 residues.